The rows below give T cell receptor beta chains drawn from one sample of a study of OX40 agonist ivuxolimab in advanced cancers. The repertoire was sequenced with immunoSEQ multiplex PCR; TCRdb's copy has only in-frame clones and lacks some. This table has tens of thousands of clones, 88% appearing once. The sample here was CD4+ or CD8+ T cells sorted from blood, taken in a trial of the OX40 agonist ivuxolimab. The receptor source for this set is an adult with an advanced solid tumor such as melanoma, head and neck, liver or kidney cancer. CDR3s include the opening cysteine and the closing phenylalanine or tryptophan. The D gene is left open where the match is weak. Only some rows state a clone size, as once, few, many or a class for expanded clones.

d_gene: .
v_gene: TRBV6-5
j_gene: TRBJ1-2
abundance: few
CDR3aa: CASSRGVGYGYTF
CDR3nt: TGTGCCAGCAGCCGGGGGGTCGGCTATGGCTACACCTTC

d_gene: .
v_gene: TRBV4-3
j_gene: TRBJ1-3
abundance: .
CDR3aa: CASSQGGMGQTSGNTIYF
CDR3nt: TGCGCCAGCAGCCAAGGAGGAATGGGACAAACCTCTGGAAACACCATATATTTT

d_gene: TRBD1
v_gene: TRBV6-5
j_gene: TRBJ1-2
abundance: few
CDR3aa: CASSYSGQGLTTF
CDR3nt: TGTGCCAGCAGTTACTCCGGACAGGGCCTTACCACCTTC

d_gene: TRBD2
v_gene: TRBV6-6
j_gene: TRBJ2-7
abundance: .
CDR3aa: CASSGPAGAPYEQYF
CDR3nt: TGTGCCAGCAGCGGACCCGCGGGAGCCCCCTACGAGCAGTACTTC

d_gene: .
v_gene: TRBV4-1
j_gene: TRBJ1-5
abundance: .
CDR3aa: CASSQSTGPRQPQHF
CDR3nt: TGCGCCAGCAGCCAAAGTACAGGGCCGCGTCAGCCCCAGCATTTT

d_gene: .
v_gene: TRBV7-2
j_gene: TRBJ1-6
abundance: .
CDR3aa: CASSSAESSYNSPLHF
CDR3nt: TGTGCCAGCAGTTCGGCGGAGAGCTCCTATAATTCACCCCTCCACTTT

d_gene: .
v_gene: TRBV2
j_gene: TRBJ2-3
abundance: .
CDR3aa: CASSEGQFTDTQYF
CDR3nt: TGTGCCAGCAGTGAAGGGCAGTTCACAGATACGCAGTATTTT

d_gene: TRBD2
v_gene: TRBV6-1
j_gene: TRBJ2-3
abundance: .
CDR3aa: CASSDLTLAGAIDTQYF
CDR3nt: TGTGCCAGCAGTGACCTAACACTAGCGGGGGCCATAGATACGCAGTATTTT

d_gene: .
v_gene: TRBV19
j_gene: TRBJ1-2
abundance: .
CDR3aa: CASSINGPTNYGYTF
CDR3nt: TGTGCCAGTAGTATTAACGGTCCGACTAACTATGGCTACACCTTC

d_gene: .
v_gene: TRBV5-1
j_gene: TRBJ1-4
abundance: few
CDR3aa: CASSLEGLGQHPIF
CDR3nt: TGCGCCAGCAGCTTGGAGGGGTTAGGGCAGCACCCAATTTTT

d_gene: .
v_gene: TRBV7-9
j_gene: TRBJ2-5
abundance: .
CDR3aa: CASSLEGRAGTQYF
CDR3nt: TGTGCCAGCAGCTTAGAAGGCAGGGCGGGGACCCAGTACTTC

d_gene: TRBD1
v_gene: TRBV30
j_gene: TRBJ2-7
abundance: .
CDR3aa: CACPDPQGESGQYF
CDR3nt: TGTGCCTGCCCTGACCCACAGGGGGAGTCGGGGCAGTACTTC

d_gene: .
v_gene: TRBV7-2
j_gene: TRBJ2-4
abundance: .
CDR3aa: CASSLEAGFVKNIQYF
CDR3nt: TGTGCCAGCAGCTTAGAGGCGGGTTTCGTCAAAAACATTCAGTACTTC

d_gene: TRBD2
v_gene: TRBV27
j_gene: TRBJ2-7
abundance: .
CDR3aa: CASSRLGGGFYEQYF
CDR3nt: TGTGCCAGCAGTCGCCTCGGCGGGGGATTCTACGAGCAGTACTTC

d_gene: .
v_gene: TRBV9
j_gene: TRBJ1-1
abundance: .
CDR3aa: CASSPARSTEAFF
CDR3nt: TGTGCCAGCAGCCCCGCCAGGAGCACTGAAGCTTTCTTT

d_gene: TRBD1
v_gene: TRBV5-1
j_gene: TRBJ2-3
abundance: .
CDR3aa: CASSLRDRGADTQYF
CDR3nt: TGCGCCAGCAGCCTCCGGGACAGGGGGGCAGATACGCAGTATTTT

d_gene: .
v_gene: TRBV6-6
j_gene: TRBJ2-2
abundance: .
CDR3aa: CASSYSRVGGTGELFF
CDR3nt: TGTGCCAGCAGTTACTCCAGGGTAGGAGGGACCGGGGAGCTGTTTTTT

d_gene: .
v_gene: TRBV11-2
j_gene: TRBJ2-3
abundance: .
CDR3aa: CASSLVKGPTDTQYF
CDR3nt: TGTGCCAGCAGCTTAGTCAAGGGTCCCACAGATACGCAGTATTTT

d_gene: .
v_gene: TRBV29-1
j_gene: TRBJ1-3
abundance: .
CDR3aa: CSASQGFRNTIYF
CDR3nt: TGCAGCGCATCGCAGGGTTTCAGAAACACCATATATTTT

d_gene: TRBD1
v_gene: TRBV2
j_gene: TRBJ1-6
abundance: .
CDR3aa: CASSGWDRANSPLHF
CDR3nt: TGTGCCAGCAGTGGTTGGGACAGGGCTAATTCACCCCTCCACTTT

d_gene: TRBD1
v_gene: TRBV5-1
j_gene: TRBJ1-2
abundance: .
CDR3aa: CASSRQGEDGYTF
CDR3nt: TGCGCCAGCAGCCGACAGGGTGAGGATGGCTACACCTTC

d_gene: .
v_gene: TRBV7-9
j_gene: TRBJ2-7
abundance: once
CDR3aa: CASSLAGPREQYF
CDR3nt: TGTGCCAGCAGCTTAGCGGGCCCGAGGGAGCAGTACTTC

d_gene: .
v_gene: TRBV5-6
j_gene: TRBJ2-1
abundance: .
CDR3aa: CASSNIRGNYNEQFF
CDR3nt: TGTGCCAGCAGCAATATTAGGGGGAACTACAATGAGCAGTTCTTC

d_gene: .
v_gene: TRBV11-3
j_gene: TRBJ2-5
abundance: .
CDR3aa: CASSLSRLSGETQYF
CDR3nt: TGTGCCAGCAGCTTATCGAGGCTATCAGGAGAGACCCAGTACTTC

d_gene: .
v_gene: TRBV9
j_gene: TRBJ2-3
abundance: .
CDR3aa: CASSLTQEHTDTQYF
CDR3nt: TGTGCCAGCAGCCTTACGCAGGAGCACACAGATACGCAGTATTTT

d_gene: .
v_gene: TRBV2
j_gene: TRBJ1-1
abundance: once
CDR3aa: CASRPEGLKNTEAFF
CDR3nt: TGTGCCAGCAGGCCAGAGGGGCTCAAGAACACTGAAGCTTTCTTT

d_gene: TRBD2
v_gene: TRBV6-5
j_gene: TRBJ2-7
abundance: .
CDR3aa: CASRTSGTYYEQYF
CDR3nt: TGTGCCAGCAGGACTAGCGGGACCTACTACGAGCAGTACTTC

d_gene: .
v_gene: TRBV14
j_gene: TRBJ2-1
abundance: .
CDR3aa: CASSPTWRGLSYNEQFF
CDR3nt: TGTGCCAGCAGCCCGACTTGGCGGGGCCTCTCCTACAATGAGCAGTTCTTC

d_gene: .
v_gene: TRBV5-6
j_gene: TRBJ1-1
abundance: .
CDR3aa: CASSPLWGTEAFF
CDR3nt: TGTGCCAGCAGCCCCCTATGGGGAACTGAAGCTTTCTTT

d_gene: .
v_gene: TRBV5-5
j_gene: TRBJ1-1
abundance: once
CDR3aa: CASSLVTGIANTEAFF
CDR3nt: TGTGCCAGCAGCTTGGTTACAGGGATTGCTAACACTGAAGCTTTCTTT

d_gene: TRBD1
v_gene: TRBV2
j_gene: TRBJ1-1
abundance: .
CDR3aa: CASSGPTGGEFAFF
CDR3nt: TGTGCCAGCAGCGGGCCGACAGGGGGCGAATTTGCTTTCTTT

d_gene: TRBD1
v_gene: TRBV28
j_gene: TRBJ1-5
abundance: .
CDR3aa: CASSSSTGGHRYSNQPQHF
CDR3nt: TGTGCCAGCAGTTCGTCGACAGGGGGCCACCGATATAGCAATCAGCCCCAGCATTTT

d_gene: TRBD2
v_gene: TRBV7-7
j_gene: TRBJ2-5
abundance: .
CDR3aa: CASSRAGGGGETQYF
CDR3nt: TGTGCCAGCAGCCGAGCGGGGGGAGGGGGAGAGACCCAGTACTTC

d_gene: .
v_gene: TRBV9
j_gene: TRBJ2-2
abundance: medium-sized
CDR3aa: CASSVDGTGELFF
CDR3nt: TGTGCCAGCAGCGTAGATGGGACCGGGGAGCTGTTTTTT

d_gene: .
v_gene: TRBV5-1
j_gene: TRBJ2-1
abundance: .
CDR3aa: CASSLVSGAEQFF
CDR3nt: TGCGCCAGCAGCTTGGTTTCTGGGGCTGAGCAGTTCTTC

d_gene: .
v_gene: TRBV28
j_gene: TRBJ1-5
abundance: .
CDR3aa: CASSLGGSNQPQHF
CDR3nt: TGTGCCAGCAGTTTGGGAGGGAGCAATCAGCCCCAGCATTTT

d_gene: .
v_gene: TRBV11-2
j_gene: TRBJ2-1
abundance: .
CDR3aa: CASSLSRNNEQFF
CDR3nt: TGTGCCAGCAGCCTAAGCAGAAACAATGAGCAGTTCTTC

d_gene: .
v_gene: TRBV19
j_gene: TRBJ2-7
abundance: .
CDR3aa: CASSNNNPGSYEQYF
CDR3nt: TGTGCCAGTAGCAACAACAACCCTGGCTCCTACGAGCAGTACTTC

d_gene: .
v_gene: TRBV18
j_gene: TRBJ1-5
abundance: few
CDR3aa: CASSPTILDNYKPQHF
CDR3nt: TGTGCCAGCTCACCAACTATCCTGGACAACTATAAGCCCCAGCATTTT

d_gene: TRBD2
v_gene: TRBV11-2
j_gene: TRBJ2-5
abundance: .
CDR3aa: CASTPGLAGGLQETQYF
CDR3nt: TGTGCCAGCACCCCCGGACTAGCGGGGGGGCTTCAAGAGACCCAGTACTTC

d_gene: .
v_gene: TRBV6-1
j_gene: TRBJ1-4
abundance: .
CDR3aa: CASSLGGRGEKLFF
CDR3nt: TGTGCCAGCTCCCTCGGCGGGAGGGGTGAAAAACTGTTTTTT

d_gene: TRBD1
v_gene: TRBV19
j_gene: TRBJ2-1
abundance: .
CDR3aa: CASSRTGASSYNEQFF
CDR3nt: TGTGCCAGTAGCCGGACAGGTGCGAGCTCCTACAATGAGCAGTTCTTC

d_gene: TRBD1
v_gene: TRBV28
j_gene: TRBJ1-5
abundance: .
CDR3aa: CASRDDRGNQPQHF
CDR3nt: TGTGCCAGCAGGGATGACAGGGGTAATCAGCCCCAGCATTTT

d_gene: TRBD2
v_gene: TRBV7-3
j_gene: TRBJ2-1
abundance: .
CDR3aa: CASSQGLAEPNEQFF
CDR3nt: TGTGCCAGCAGCCAGGGACTAGCGGAGCCCAATGAGCAGTTCTTC

d_gene: .
v_gene: TRBV9
j_gene: TRBJ2-3
abundance: .
CDR3aa: CASSVSLSTDTQYF
CDR3nt: TGTGCCAGCAGCGTGAGCCTCAGCACAGATACGCAGTATTTT

d_gene: TRBD2
v_gene: TRBV5-4
j_gene: TRBJ2-1
abundance: .
CDR3aa: CASSLGGSGSYNEQFF
CDR3nt: TGTGCCAGCAGCTTGGGGGGTAGCGGGAGTTACAATGAGCAGTTCTTC

d_gene: .
v_gene: TRBV11-3
j_gene: TRBJ2-3
abundance: .
CDR3aa: CASSLGDQGPDTQYF
CDR3nt: TGTGCCAGCAGCTTAGGAGATCAGGGTCCAGATACGCAGTATTTT

d_gene: TRBD1
v_gene: TRBV28
j_gene: TRBJ2-5
abundance: .
CDR3aa: CASSMRRPATGSQYF
CDR3nt: TGTGCCAGCAGTATGAGACGGCCCGCGACAGGGTCCCAGTACTTC

d_gene: TRBD1
v_gene: TRBV19
j_gene: TRBJ1-3
abundance: once
CDR3aa: CASSGRQGAYGNTIYF
CDR3nt: TGTGCCAGTAGTGGCCGACAGGGGGCATACGGAAACACCATATATTTT